A single sample is the source of the 23 T cell receptor beta chains below, sequenced in a study of blood T cell repertoires in COVID-19. Some clones are missing from TCRdb's copy, which holds only in-frame ones; the method was immunoSEQ multiplex PCR. The sample lists roughly 62,000 clones; roughly 84% were seen once. The sequenced sample consisted of peripheral blood. These receptors were obtained from a woman older than 75 with active or convalescent COVID-19.

This chain links TRBV3-1 (or the pseudogene TRBV3-2) with TRBJ2-7, with a tentative D call TRBD2 (5 bases). Germline CDR1 LGHDT, CDR2 YNNKEL (reference sequence). V gave up 5 bases and J gave up 7 bases, with 18 bases separating them. The CDR3 covers 14 residues. The CDR3 loop reads CASSKGSAGEEQYF. The CDR3 DNA is TGTGCCAGCAGCAAAGGATCGGCGGGCGAAGAGCAGTACTTC.

This clone was recorded at least ten times. The V gene is TRBV3-1 (or the pseudogene TRBV3-2), the J gene TRBJ1-6; D unresolved. The CDR3 extends over 13 amino acids. V dropped 4 bases and J dropped 11 bases, with 12 bases sitting between them. CDR1 is LGHDT, CDR2 YNNKEL, per germline (reference sequence). The CDR3 DNA is TGTGCCAGCAGCCTTGTTTCGGCGGCACCCCTCCACTTT. This sequence encodes CASSLVSAAPLHF.

Written as DNA, the CDR3 is TGTGCCAGCAGTAAAATTTTGAGGGACAGGGGCTACGAGCAGTACTTC. Its protein product is CASSKILRDRGYEQYF. The chain has TRBV6-6 and TRBJ2-7; the match to TRBD1 covers 10 bases. The ends lost 5 bases at V and 3 bases at J; junction bases unmatched: 10. Looked up from germline, CDR1 is MNHNY and CDR2 is SVGAGI (reference sequence). The CDR3 is made up of 16 amino acids.

The chain is built from TRBV3-1 (or the pseudogene TRBV3-2) and TRBJ2-2, with TRBD1 matching 7 bases. Germline assignment: CDR1 LGHDT and CDR2 YNNKEL (reference sequence). V trimming: 4 bases; J trimming: 3 bases; junction bases outside the gene matches: 14. This CDR3 contains 18 residues. Here the CDR3 reads CASSPETGSVLHTGELFF. The CDR3 DNA reads TGTGCCAGCAGCCCAGAGACAGGGTCGGTTTTGCACACCGGGGAGCTGTTTTTT.

About this clone itself: It is unclear where the CDR3 begins or ends on the DNA, so no DNA is shown, and the CDR3 is as TCRdb lists it. V usage is TRBV12-3 or TRBV12-4 and J usage is TRBJ1-2. The CDR3 is 13 amino acids in total, end residues counted. The CDR3 is CASSSSTERGYTF.

The V and J genes are TRBV5-1 and TRBJ1-3; weak D call: TRBD1 (6 bases). The CDR3 contains 12 residues. The germline CDR1 and CDR2 sequences are SGHRS and YFSETQ. The V end was cut by 0 bases, the J end by 9 bases, with 7 bases between. CDR3 region: CASSLDRVTIYF. For the CDR3, the DNA is TGCGCCAGCAGCTTGGACAGGGTCACCATATATTTT.

In its sample, this clone was seen once. The J gene is TRBJ2-2, the V gene TRBV5-6; D unresolved. The germline V gene has CDR1 SGHDT and CDR2 YYEEEE. The V and J ends lost 1 base and 3 bases respectively, with 10 bases between them. CDR3 length: 15 amino acids. The CDR3 reads CASSLRREYTGELFF. DNA for the CDR3: TGTGCCAGCAGCTTGCGGAGAGAATACACCGGGGAGCTGTTTTTT. The full variable domain, its missing parts supplied by reference TRBV5-6 and TRBJ2-2, is DAGVTQSPTHLIKTRGQQVTLRCSPKSGHDTVSWYQQALGQGPQFIFQYYEEEERQRGNFPDRFSGHQFPNYSSELNVNALLLGDSALYLCASSLRREYTGELFFGEGSRLTVL.

This clone was recorded once. The V gene is TRBV29-1, the J gene TRBJ1-1; D gene unclear. The germline CDR1 and CDR2 sequences are SQVTM and ANQGSEA. The CDR3 runs to 9 residues. Trimming took 7 bases from V and 5 from J, leaving 5 bases between them. CDR3 coding DNA: TGCAGCGACTCAACTGAAGCTTTCTTT. This sequence encodes CSDSTEAFF.

This chain joins TRBV2 and TRBJ1-4; D not resolved. The germline V gene has CDR1 SNHLY and CDR2 FYNNEI. Trimming took 6 bases from V and 1 from J, leaving 6 bases between them. CDR3 length: 13 amino acids. DNA of the CDR3: TGTGCCAGCAGGGGCCAAACTAATGAAAAACTGTTTTTT. This codes for CASRGQTNEKLFF.

This clone was counted a single time. This chain uses TRBV5-8 with TRBJ1-5; no definite D call. Trimming cost V 3 bases and J 3 bases, with 13 bases left between them. The CDR3 spans 15 residues. CDR1 and CDR2 (germline): SGHTS, YDEGEE. The CDR3 loop is CASSSSWQDNQPQHF. The CDR3 DNA is TGTGCCAGCAGCTCTTCGTGGCAGGACAATCAGCCCCAGCATTTT.

In this sample, this clone turned up once. This chain's CDR3 is CASSGGLKQPQHF. CDR3 DNA: TGTGCCAGCAGCGGTGGACTGAAGCAGCCCCAGCATTTT. The V and J genes are TRBV9 and TRBJ1-5, with unresolved D. The CDR3 has 13 amino acids. Germline V CDR1 and CDR2: SGDLS, YYNGEE. V was pared by 3 bases and J by 7 bases, with 11 bases between.

The rearrangement uses TRBV10-3 and TRBJ1-2, with 7 bases aligning to TRBD1. J lost 2 bases, V lost 2 bases, and 11 bases had no gene match. Germline V gene lookup returns CDR1 ENHRY and CDR2 SYGVKD. This CDR3 contains 17 residues. The CDR3 loop is CAISEVAAGGSNYGYTF. In DNA form, the CDR3 reads TGTGCCATCAGTGAGGTGGCTGCAGGGGGGTCCAACTATGGCTACACCTTC.

This CDR3 is CASSLPSGAGASGNTIYF. In DNA, the CDR3 is TGCGCCAGCAGCTTACCCAGCGGGGCAGGGGCCTCTGGAAACACCATATATTTT. V usage is TRBV5-1 and J usage is TRBJ1-3, with D tentatively TRBD1 (6 bases). Germline CDR1 is SGHRS and CDR2 is YFSETQ. Trimming shortened V by 2 bases and J by 0 bases, and 18 bases separated the two germline ends. CDR3 length equals 18 residues.

The rearrangement links TRBV4-1 to TRBJ1-2; D is possibly TRBD1 (6 bases). Germline CDR1 reads MGHRA; CDR2 reads YSYEKL. This CDR3 comprises 14 residues. V dropped 2 bases and J dropped 8 bases, with 15 bases sitting between them. The CDR3 here is CASSQLPGGAGYTF. DNA of the CDR3: TGCGCCAGCAGCCAACTCCCGGGGGGCGCAGGCTACACCTTC.

This sequence joins TRBV6-5 and TRBJ1-1, with 8 bases matching TRBD1. This CDR3 spans 13 amino acids. J gave up 9 bases and V 6 bases, and 9 bases lay outside the gene matches. Per the germline V gene, CDR1 is MNHEY and CDR2 is SVGAGI. CDR3 in DNA: TGTGCCAGCAGCCGCCCCGGGGACAGGAAAGCTTTCTTT. It is translated as CASSRPGDRKAFF.

This rearrangement joins TRBV2 to TRBJ1-3, with D possibly matching TRBD1 (5 bases). V was clipped by 2 bases and J by 0 bases, with 11 bases between them. The length of the CDR3 is 16 residues. Germline V gives CDR1 SNHLY, CDR2 FYNNEI. The DNA for the CDR3 is TGTGCCAGCAGTGAAAGGGGCGTCGTCTCTGGAAACACCATATATTTT. It yields the protein CASSERGVVSGNTIYF. The whole variable domain, filled in from reference TRBV2 and TRBJ1-3, reads EPEVTQTPSHQVTQMGQEVILRCVPISNHLYFYWYRQILGQKVEFLVSFYNNEISEKSEIFDDQFSVERPDGSNFTLKIRSTKLEDSAMYFCASSERGVVSGNTIYFGEGSWLTVV.

The rearrangement links TRBV18 to TRBJ1-2, with D possibly TRBD1 on 6 matching bases. Germline V lookup: CDR1 KGHSH, CDR2 LQKENI. Trimming removed 3 bases at V and 5 bases at J, with 13 bases between. This CDR3 contains 14 residues. CDR3 protein: CASSPLSGDYGYTF. Here the CDR3 DNA reads TGTGCCAGCTCACCGCTTTCAGGGGATTATGGCTACACCTTC.

The chain links TRBV5-1 to TRBJ1-2, with 7 bases matching TRBD1. Germline lookup yields CDR1 SGHRS and CDR2 YFSETQ. CDR3 length: 14 residues. V shed 0 bases and J 8 bases; nucleotides not matched to a gene: 7. In DNA form, the CDR3 reads TGCGCCAGCAGCTTGGGACAGGGAGAATCCGGCTACACCTTC. Translated, it gives CASSLGQGESGYTF.

The chain has TRBV11-2 and TRBJ1-2; unclear D gene. The germline gives CDR1 SGHAT, CDR2 FQNNGV. The CDR3 sequence is 13 residues long. V was pared by 1 base and J by 8 bases, with 11 bases between. The CDR3 DNA is TGTGCCAGCAGCTTAGCGTCTTCCCTGGGCTACACCTTC. It is translated as CASSLASSLGYTF.

This clone was picked up one time. J is TRBJ1-2 and V is TRBV2; 11 positions agree with TRBD1. Germline V CDR1 and CDR2: SNHLY, FYNNEI. The ends lost 5 bases at V and 3 bases at J; junction bases unmatched: 11. The CDR3 consists of 17 residues. This CDR3 is CASSPGWGQGDHYGYTF. The CDR3 nucleotides are TGTGCCAGCAGTCCGGGCTGGGGACAGGGGGATCACTATGGCTACACCTTC.

Worth noting for this clone: The junction departs from germline at one end; a sequencing error may be responsible. The chain uses TRBV5-8 and TRBJ1-6; D is possibly TRBD1 (5 bases). The germline gives CDR1 SGHTS, CDR2 YDEGEE. CDR3 length: 15 residues. CDR3 nucleotides: TGTGCCAGCACCTTGGGGAGGGGACCCGGCTCACCCCTCCACTTT. Translation gives CASTLGRGPGSPLHF.

The chain has TRBV5-1 and TRBJ2-7; D ambiguous. The CDR3 contains 14 residues. Looked up from germline, CDR1 is SGHRS and CDR2 is YFSETQ. The V end lost 3 bases, the J end lost 2 bases, and 12 bases lay between the germline ends. In DNA form, the CDR3 reads TGCGCCAGCAGCTCTACTACGCCCGCCTACGAGCAGTACTTC. Amino acid sequence: CASSSTTPAYEQYF.

V usage is TRBV7-9 and J usage is TRBJ1-6; a weak D match, TRBD1 (5 bases). With 1 base removed from V and 9 bases from J, the gap between germline ends came to 13 bases. Germline CDR1 reads SEHNR; CDR2 reads FQNEAQ (reference sequence). The CDR3 runs to 15 residues. The CDR3 reads CASSLVATGGSPLHF. In DNA form, the CDR3 reads TGTGCCAGCAGCTTAGTAGCGACCGGGGGTTCACCCCTCCACTTT.